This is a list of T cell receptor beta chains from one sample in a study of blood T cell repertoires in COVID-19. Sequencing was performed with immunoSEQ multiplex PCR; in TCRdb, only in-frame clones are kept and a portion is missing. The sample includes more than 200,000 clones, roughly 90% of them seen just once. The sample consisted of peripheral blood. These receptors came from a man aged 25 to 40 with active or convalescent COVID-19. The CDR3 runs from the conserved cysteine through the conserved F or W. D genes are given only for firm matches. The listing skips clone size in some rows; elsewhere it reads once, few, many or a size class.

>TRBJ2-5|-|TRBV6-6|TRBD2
TGTGCCAGCAGTCGGACTAGCGGGGGAGTTGGGCAAGAGACCCAGTACTTC
CASSRTSGGVGQETQYF
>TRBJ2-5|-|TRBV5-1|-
TGCGCCAGCAGCTCCGGCGGAGGGTTGGAGACCCAGTACTTC
CASSSGGGLETQYF
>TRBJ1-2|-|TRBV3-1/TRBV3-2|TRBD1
TGTGCCAGCAGCCCTCGCATAGGGGGCGATGGCTACACCTTC
CASSPRIGGDGYTF
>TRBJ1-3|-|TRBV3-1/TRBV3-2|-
TGTGCCAGCAGCCAAGATTTGGGGGCGGGTGGAAACACCATATATTTT
CASSQDLGAGGNTIYF
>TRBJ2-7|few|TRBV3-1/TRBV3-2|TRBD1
TGTGCCAGCACCGGAAAAGGGACAGGCTACGAGCAGTACTTC
CASTGKGTGYEQYF
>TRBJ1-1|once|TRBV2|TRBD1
TGTGCCAGCAGTGCCCCGGAGGGGGCTCGGCTCATGAACACTGAAGCTTTCTTT
CASSAPEGARLMNTEAFF
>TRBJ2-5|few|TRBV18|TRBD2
TGTGCCAGCTCACGGTCGACTAGCGGGGGCCCGAGGGGGGAGACCCAGTACTTC
CASSRSTSGGPRGETQYF
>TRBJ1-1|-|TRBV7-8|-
TGTGCCAGCAGCACGGGAATCGGGTTGTACACTGAAGCTTTCTTT
CASSTGIGLYTEAFF
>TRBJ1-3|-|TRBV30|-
TGTGCCTGGACAGGGGCTGGAAACACCATATATTTT
CAWTGAGNTIYF
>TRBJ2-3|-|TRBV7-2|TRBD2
TGTGCCAGCAGGCGGGGGGGCGACAGCACAGATACGCAGTATTTT
CASRRGGDSTDTQYF